A selection of T cell receptor beta chains follows, all from one sample in a study of cytomegalovirus exposure and HLA in healthy donors. Profiling relied on immunoSEQ multiplex PCR, and the TCRdb table lists in-frame clones only, not all of them. Among roughly 250,000 clones listed, over 70% were seen once. Sequencing was carried out using PBMCs. These receptor sequences come from a girl aged 2 to 10 in good health and CMV-seronegative. CDR3s include the opening cysteine and the closing phenylalanine or tryptophan. Each record gives: V gene, D gene, clone size, J gene, CDR3 DNA, CDR3 protein. The D gene is left open where the match is weak. A row's size may be missing; if present it is once, few, many or a size class.

TRBV6-6	.	.	TRBJ1-1	TGTGCCAGCAGTTACAAGGGGCAGACCATGAACACTGAAGCTTTCTTT	CASSYKGQTMNTEAFF
TRBV25-1	TRBD1	.	TRBJ1-3	TGTGCCAGCAGAAGGACAGGGGCCGGAAACACCATATATTTT	CASRRTGAGNTIYF
TRBV7-9	.	.	TRBJ1-1	TGTGCCAGCAGGCACCGGTTGGGGAGCATGAACACTGAAGCTTTCTTT	CASRHRLGSMNTEAFF
TRBV7-8	TRBD2	.	TRBJ2-3	TGTGCCAGCAGCTCCCGGACTAGCGGTAGCACAGATACGCAGTATTTT	CASSSRTSGSTDTQYF
TRBV27	.	.	TRBJ1-2	TGTGCCAGCCGGACCCCAGGGGACTATGGCTACACCTTC	CASRTPGDYGYTF
TRBV10-3	.	.	TRBJ1-3	TGTGCCATCAGTGATAGTGGAAACACCATATATTTT	CAISDSGNTIYF
TRBV5-1	.	once	TRBJ2-7	TGCGCCAGCAGCCTACAGACTAGTTCCTACGAGCAGTACTTC	CASSLQTSSYEQYF
TRBV6-5	.	.	TRBJ1-4	TGTGCCAGCAGTTACGGCGGACACTATTATGAAAAACTGTTTTTT	CASSYGGHYYEKLFF
TRBV9	.	few	TRBJ2-7	TGTGCCAGCAGCGAGACAAAGGCGACCGTTCCTTACGAGCAGTACTTC	CASSETKATVPYEQYF
TRBV27	TRBD2	.	TRBJ2-3	TGTGCCAGCAGTTTATCGGGACTAGCGGGAGGGTGGGGGTGGCTGGATACGCAGTATTTT	CASSLSGLAGGWGWLDTQYF
TRBV4-2	.	.	TRBJ1-3	TGTGCCAGCAGCCAAGCGAGTCGGCTGGAGAACACCATATATTTT	CASSQASRLENTIYF
TRBV18	TRBD1	.	TRBJ1-1	TGTGCCAGCTCACCACGGGCCCTGGGGACAGGGGTCGTGACTGAAGCTTTCTTT	CASSPRALGTGVVTEAFF
TRBV29-1	.	.	TRBJ2-1	TGCAGCGTTGAAATTTGGGGGGAGAGCTCCTACAATGAGCAGTTCTTC	CSVEIWGESSYNEQFF
TRBV5-1	TRBD2	.	TRBJ2-1	TGCGCCAGCAGCTTGACTAGCGGATCCTACAATGAGCAGTTCTTC	CASSLTSGSYNEQFF
TRBV9	.	.	TRBJ1-6	TGTGCCAGCAGCGTAGGGGGCAGTCCCAATTCACCCCTCCACTTT	CASSVGGSPNSPLHF
TRBV29-1	TRBD1	.	TRBJ1-2	TGCAGCGTCGACCGACAGGGTTCCTATGGCTACACCTTC	CSVDRQGSYGYTF
TRBV27	.	.	TRBJ2-2	TGTGCCAGCAGTTTAGGGGCAGGTTACAACACCGGGGAGCTGTTTTTT	CASSLGAGYNTGELFF
TRBV9	.	.	TRBJ1-1	TGTGCCAGCAGCGTACAGTCTCAGAACACTGAAGCTTTCTTT	CASSVQSQNTEAFF
TRBV25-1	.	.	TRBJ2-5	TGTGCCAGCAGTGAATCCAACCGAACAGGGGGGGGGACCCAGTACTTC	CASSESNRTGGGTQYF
TRBV5-4	.	.	TRBJ2-2	TGTGCCAGCAGCTTGAAGATCGCAGGGTTTAACACCGGGGAGCTGTTTTTT	CASSLKIAGFNTGELFF
TRBV5-1	TRBD2	.	TRBJ2-3	TGCGCCAGCAGCTCGCCGGGACTAACAGATACGCAGTATTTT	CASSSPGLTDTQYF
TRBV30	.	once	TRBJ1-2	TGTGCCTCGACAGGCGTCTCGGGGGGCGGCTACACCTTC	CASTGVSGGGYTF
TRBV19	TRBD2	.	TRBJ2-3	TGTGCCAGTAGTATTACTAGCGGGCTTACAGATACGCAGTATTTT	CASSITSGLTDTQYF
TRBV7-9	TRBD1	.	TRBJ2-1	TGTGCCAGCACAAACCGGGACAGGGGCGGGGATGAGCAGTTCTTC	CASTNRDRGGDEQFF
TRBV7-8	.	.	TRBJ1-2	TGTGCCAGCAGCTTACGGGAGGTTGGCTACACCTTC	CASSLREVGYTF
TRBV27	TRBD2	.	TRBJ2-7	TGTGCCAGCCGTCCCGGCGGGAGTAGTTACGAGCAGTACTTC	CASRPGGSSYEQYF
TRBV27	.	.	TRBJ2-3	TGTGCCAGCACCGTACTGGGACTTGAGGGAAGCACAGATACGCAGTATTTT	CASTVLGLEGSTDTQYF
TRBV9	TRBD2	.	TRBJ2-1	TGTGCCAGCAGCCCCGGGACTAGTTCATTTTATGAGCAGTTCTTC	CASSPGTSSFYEQFF
TRBV7-3	.	.	TRBJ1-1	TGTGCCAGCAGTCCCGACAGGACCTCTGAAGCTTTCTTT	CASSPDRTSEAFF
TRBV18	.	once	TRBJ2-7	TGTGCCAGCTCACCATGGCCCTACGAGCAGTACTTC	CASSPWPYEQYF
TRBV7-2	TRBD1	.	TRBJ1-5	TGTGCCAGCAGCTTATCTGGACAGGGGTCCTCGCCCCAGCATTTT	CASSLSGQGSSPQHF
TRBV28	.	.	TRBJ1-3	TGTGCCAGCAGTTGGGGGCAGGGAAACACCATATATTTT	CASSWGQGNTIYF
TRBV11-2	.	.	TRBJ1-2	TGTGCCAGCAGCTGGACCTATACCCTTTACAAGGGAGACTATGGCTACACCTTC	CASSWTYTLYKGDYGYTF
TRBV7-7	.	few	TRBJ2-3	TGTGCCAGCAGCGTTGGCGGGAGCACAGATACGCAGTATTTT	CASSVGGSTDTQYF
TRBV6-6	.	few	TRBJ1-5	TGTGCCAGCAGTAAAGTCCCCAGGGATAGCAATCAGCCCCAGCATTTT	CASSKVPRDSNQPQHF
TRBV15	.	once	TRBJ2-6	TGTGCCACCAGCAGAGTGGACATCCCTGGGGCCAACGTCCTGACTTTC	CATSRVDIPGANVLTF
TRBV6-6	TRBD1	.	TRBJ1-2	TGTGCCTGCAAGGACAGGGGAGTTACTAACTATGGCTACACCTTC	CACKDRGVTNYGYTF
TRBV7-8	TRBD2	.	TRBJ2-7	TGTGCCAGCAGCTTAGCTGTGTTTGCGGGAGGGGGTTACGAGCAGTACTTC	CASSLAVFAGGGYEQYF
TRBV13	TRBD2	.	TRBJ2-1	TGTGCCAGCAGCTTACGGCCGGGACTAGCGGGGGCCAATGAGCAGTTCTTC	CASSLRPGLAGANEQFF
TRBV12-2	.	few	TRBJ2-7	TGTGCAAGTCGCTTAGCGACTAGCGGGAAGGAGCATTACGAGCAGTACTTC	CASRLATSGKEHYEQYF
TRBV5-1	TRBD2	.	TRBJ2-3	TGCGCCAGCAGCATACTAGCGGGGACTCAACCTACGCAGTATTTT	CASSILAGTQPTQYF
TRBV19	TRBD1	.	TRBJ2-5	TGTGCCAGTAGTCCCGCCTTTGGGACAGGGAGAAAGACCCAGTACTTC	CASSPAFGTGRKTQYF
TRBV28	TRBD1	.	TRBJ1-4	TGTGCCAGCAGTGGGGGACAGTCGAAGGGAAAACTGTTTTTT	CASSGGQSKGKLFF
TRBV11-2	.	.	TRBJ1-6	TGTGCCAGCAGCTTAGGCAGGCAGCTAAATTCACCCCTCCACTTT	CASSLGRQLNSPLHF
TRBV28	.	.	TRBJ1-2	TGTGCCAGCAGTTTCTTGGACAGTATTAACTATGGCTACACCTTC	CASSFLDSINYGYTF
TRBV29-1	TRBD2	once	TRBJ2-1	TGCAGCGTTGAAGGTATCCTTCTAGCGGGAGTATCCTACAATGAGCAGTTCTTC	CSVEGILLAGVSYNEQFF
TRBV2	TRBD1	.	TRBJ1-3	TGTGCCAGCAGGGACAGGGCTGGAAACACCATATATTTT	CASRDRAGNTIYF
TRBV30	.	.	TRBJ2-3	TGTGCCTGGAGACTCAGCACAGATACGCAGTATTTT	CAWRLSTDTQYF
TRBV19	.	once	TRBJ1-1	TGTGCCAGTAGTATAACTGTGAACACTGAAGCTTTCTTT	CASSITVNTEAFF
TRBV2	TRBD2	.	TRBJ2-3	TGTGCCAGCAGCCAAGACTCTAGCGGGTCGCAGTATTTT	CASSQDSSGSQYF
TRBV19	.	.	TRBJ1-1	TGTGCCAGTAGTATAGTTCCCAGATTGAACACTGAAGCTTTCTTT	CASSIVPRLNTEAFF
TRBV30	TRBD2	.	TRBJ2-7	TGTGCCTGGAGGGCTAGCGGGAGGGCCGCTAGGGAGCAGTACTTC	CAWRASGRAAREQYF
TRBV7-8	.	.	TRBJ2-7	TGTGCCAGCAGTCCACTCAGGGGCCTCCCGTCTTACGAGCAGTACTTC	CASSPLRGLPSYEQYF
TRBV27	.	.	TRBJ2-2	TGTGCCAGCGGAGAGTGGGGGCCTAACACCGGGGAGCTGTTTTTT	CASGEWGPNTGELFF
TRBV28	TRBD1	.	TRBJ1-2	TGTGCCAGCAGTTTTCAGGGGGCGCCGTGGGGCTACACCTTC	CASSFQGAPWGYTF